This T cell receptor (beta chain) was documented in a study of CD8 T cells in ankylosing spondylitis (dated by TCRdb to 2016 to 2017). About the full investigation: The study profiled T cell receptor beta repertoires in healthy donors and ankylosing spondylitis patients to find disease-linked TCR variants. The full study cohort was made up of roughly 25 ankylosing spondylitis patients and 108 healthy donors. Peripheral blood was sampled, and synovial fluid was additionally collected from ankylosing spondylitis patients.

The sequencer listed for this sample is Illumina HiSeq 2500. Quantitative 5'-RACE with molecular barcodes was used to prepare TCR beta libraries. As for how the authors treated the data: A new computational method, built on a probabilistic model of VDJ rearrangement, was used to identify disease-linked TCR variants. TCRdb trimmed public reads at Q25 via fastp, called clones via MiXCR and kept in-frame beta chains. Identical CDR3 proteins give one entry, which carries the most common genes and DNA. Here the V and J calls rest on TCRdb's processing, not on the authors' analysis. The sample table holds approximately 180,000 distinct CDR3 sequences, of which 18% were seen once. The ten largest clones take up 4.3% of the sample. This clonotype appeared many times. Its antigen is still unknown. Per-base qualities were not stored, and no clone one base away is much larger. The full study reports these points: The disease-linked clones had a CD8+ phenotype and were found at relatively low frequencies in peripheral blood. Significant enrichment of the disease-linked clones was reported in matched synovial fluid samples from ankylosing spondylitis patients. A TCR beta motif of several highly homologous amino acid variants appeared characteristic of blood from ankylosing spondylitis patients. Some motif variants had previously been reported in the synovial fluid and blood of reactive arthritis patients, which suggests shared mechanisms of disease initiation.

The sequence came from a male donor aged 5 to 29 with ankylosing spondylitis or in good health (not recorded which). Donor details come from another sample of the same person, matched by shared clones. Sequencing used blood, either unsorted or a sorted T cell fraction (not recorded which).

The DNA sequence follows: TGTGCCAGCAGTGAATATGGGGCGGGATGGGGGACCCAGTACTTC. This sequence encodes CASSEYGAGWGTQYF. The chain is assembled from TRBV25-1 and TRBJ2-5; TRBD2 might be the D gene, on 6 matching bases. The germline V gene supplies CDR1 MGHDK and CDR2 SYGVNS. V was cut back by 0 bases and J by 7 bases, leaving a gap of 15 bases between them. Reading from cysteine to phenylalanine, the CDR3 counts 15 amino acids. Of all the DNA, just the CDR3 is kept, 45 bases in frame from base 1.